The entry that follows covers one TCR beta chain sequence. These data originate in a study of CD8+ T cells in alopecia areata. Whole-study context: Treated patients were dosed with oral tofacitinib, taking 5 to 10 mg twice daily. Tofacitinib exposure lasted 6 to 18 months, followed by 6 months off drug.

cDNA reverse transcribed from extracted RNA served as the sequencing template. Sequencing was performed with immunoSEQ multiplex PCR; in TCRdb, only in-frame clones are kept and a portion is missing. The data show some 80,000 clones, around two thirds seen once. Treatment noted: oral pan-JAK inhibitor, 5-10 mg twice daily. The receptor was derived from a human donor with alopecia areata. Sample: CD8+ T cells sorted from blood, taken at week 24, from a patient treated with tofacitinib.

The CDR3: CASSQDFRSGTHYEQYF. The DNA for the CDR3 is TGCGCCAGCAGCCAAGATTTCAGGTCAGGGACTCACTACGAGCAGTACTTC. The rearrangement links TRBV4-3 to TRBJ2-7; TRBD2 is a possible D gene (6 bases). Trimming removed 0 bases at V and 3 bases at J, with 18 bases between. CDR1 is LGHNA, CDR2 YSLEER, per germline. This CDR3 contains 17 residues.